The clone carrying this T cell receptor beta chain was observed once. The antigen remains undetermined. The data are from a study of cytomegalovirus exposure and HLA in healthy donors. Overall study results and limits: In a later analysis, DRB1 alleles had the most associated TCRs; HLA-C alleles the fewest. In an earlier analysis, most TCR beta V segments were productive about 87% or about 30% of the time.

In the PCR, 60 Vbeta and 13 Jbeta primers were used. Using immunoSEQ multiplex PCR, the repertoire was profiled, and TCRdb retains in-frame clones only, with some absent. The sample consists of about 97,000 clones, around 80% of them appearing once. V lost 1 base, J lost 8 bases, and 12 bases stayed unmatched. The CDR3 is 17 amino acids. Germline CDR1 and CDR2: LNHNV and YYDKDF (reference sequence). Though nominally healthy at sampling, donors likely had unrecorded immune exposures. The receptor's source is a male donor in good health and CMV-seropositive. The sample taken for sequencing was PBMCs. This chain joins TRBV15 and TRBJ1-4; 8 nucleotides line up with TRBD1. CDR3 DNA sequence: TGTGCCACCAGCAGAGGACTTCTGGGGACAGGAGGCGAAAAACTGTTTTTT. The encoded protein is CATSRGLLGTGGEKLFF.